These T cell receptor beta chains were read from a single sample in a study of CD8+CD57+ T cells in acquired aplastic anemia. Each CDR3 protein is one row after TCRdb ran MiXCR on the reads. Among some 120,000 distinct CDR3 sequences, about half were seen once, and the ten largest hold about 2.5%. Sequencing was carried out using sorted CD4+, CD8+, or CD8+CD57+ T cells (not recorded which) from PBMCs. These receptors originate from a human donor in good health, serving as a control. Each CDR3 is given with its conserved first and last residue. The order of the fields is J gene, clone size, V gene, D gene, CDR3 protein, CDR3 DNA. A D gene is named only where the DNA matches it firmly. Rows may omit the clone size; those that give it use once, few, many or a size class.

>TRBJ1-1|.|TRBV11-1|.
CASSLEIGPSQTEAFF
TGTGCCAGCAGCTTAGAGATCGGCCCCTCGCAGACTGAAGCTTTCTTT
>TRBJ1-3|.|TRBV15|.
CATSRADLISGNTIYF
TGTGCCACCAGCAGAGCAGACCTGATCTCTGGAAACACCATATATTTT
>TRBJ1-1|.|TRBV9|.
CASSAAGGGRTEAFF
TGTGCCAGCAGCGCCGCCGGGGGGGGCCGCACTGAAGCTTTCTTT
>TRBJ2-3|.|TRBV10-3|.
CAISRRARSTDTQYF
TGTGCCATCAGTCGGCGGGCTCGAAGCACAGATACGCAGTATTTT
>TRBJ1-4|.|TRBV19|.
CASSMGGSVANEKLFF
TGTGCCAGTAGTATGGGGGGGAGCGTGGCTAATGAAAAACTGTTTTTT
>TRBJ2-7|.|TRBV11-2|TRBD2
CASSALPGGIYEQYF
TGTGCCAGCAGCGCCCTACCGGGGGGTATCTACGAGCAGTACTTC
>TRBJ1-6|few|TRBV25-1|.
CASSERGGGVNNSPLHF
TGTGCCAGCAGTGAAAGAGGAGGGGGTGTCAATAATTCACCCCTCCACTTT
>TRBJ2-1|few|TRBV2|.
CASSANLYNEQFF
TGTGCCAGCAGCGCGAATCTCTACAATGAGCAGTTCTTC
>TRBJ1-3|.|TRBV20-1|.
CSARDREGRGNTIYF
TGCAGTGCTAGAGATCGCGAGGGGCGGGGAAACACCATATATTTT
>TRBJ1-2|once|TRBV15|TRBD1
CATSRSTNRGRDYGYTF
TGTGCCACCAGCAGATCTACGAACAGGGGGCGCGACTATGGCTACACCTTC
>TRBJ1-2|many|TRBV28|TRBD1
CASSLGTGNYGYTF
TGTGCCAGCAGTTTGGGGACAGGGAACTATGGCTACACCTTC
>TRBJ2-3|few|TRBV27|TRBD1
CASSTIPGGTGTDTQYF
TGTGCCAGCAGTACTATACCAGGGGGCACGGGCACAGATACGCAGTATTTT
>TRBJ2-1|.|TRBV2|.
CASSIPGRDRSNEQFF
TGTGCCAGCAGTATTCCAGGGAGGGACAGGAGCAATGAGCAGTTCTTC
>TRBJ2-7|many|TRBV4-1|TRBD1
CASSQAGTGSSYEQYF
TGCGCCAGCAGCCAAGCCGGGACAGGGTCCTCCTACGAGCAGTACTTC
>TRBJ1-5|.|TRBV29-1|.
CSVGQPNQPQHF
TGCAGCGTTGGGCAGCCCAATCAGCCCCAGCATTTT
>TRBJ2-7|many|TRBV7-2|TRBD2
CASSLPGLAGGASEQYF
TGTGCCAGCAGCTTACCGGGACTAGCGGGGGGGGCCTCCGAGCAGTACTTC
>TRBJ2-1|many|TRBV11-2|.
CASSPHWGWGKDYNEQFF
TGTGCCAGCAGCCCTCACTGGGGGTGGGGAAAGGATTACAATGAGCAGTTCTTC
>TRBJ1-2|once|TRBV29-1|.
CSVDQSGYTF
TGCAGCGTAGACCAAAGTGGCTACACCTTC
>TRBJ2-1|many|TRBV4-2|TRBD2
CASSPTRQRGVSFRNEQFF
TGTGCCAGCAGCCCCACCAGACAGCGGGGGGTGTCGTTTAGGAATGAGCAGTTCTTC
>TRBJ2-3|.|TRBV18|TRBD1
CASSRTGQGPDTQYF
TGTGCCAGCTCACGGACAGGGCAGGGACCAGATACGCAGTATTTT
>TRBJ2-7|many|TRBV11-2|TRBD2
CASSLDGGTRGYEQYF
TGTGCCAGTAGTCTTGACGGGGGGACCCGGGGCTACGAGCAGTACTTC
>TRBJ2-3|.|TRBV7-3|TRBD2
CASAAGGGGDTQYF
TGTGCCAGCGCTGCGGGGGGCGGTGGGGATACGCAGTATTTT
>TRBJ2-3|.|TRBV19|.
CASNEAGWADTQYF
TGTGCCAGTAATGAGGCAGGGTGGGCAGATACGCAGTATTTT
>TRBJ1-1|.|TRBV2|.
CASIDTVNTEAFF
TGTGCCAGCATCGATACAGTGAACACTGAAGCTTTCTTT
>TRBJ2-2|many|TRBV4-3|TRBD1
CASSQGTGESGELFF
TGCGCCAGCAGCCAAGGGACAGGAGAATCCGGGGAGCTGTTTTTT
>TRBJ1-2|medium-sized|TRBV29-1|TRBD1
CSVGDRGVGYTF
TGCAGCGTTGGCGACAGGGGCGTAGGCTACACCTTC